These T cell receptor beta chains were read from a single sample in a study of shared clonotypes between healthy human individuals. Some clones are missing from TCRdb's copy, which holds only in-frame ones; the method was immunoSEQ multiplex PCR. The sample shows fewer than 850,000 clones, roughly 87% of them seen only once. What was sequenced was memory CD8+ T cells from PBMCs. The receptors originated from a man between 18 and 35 years old in good health. Some clones in this sample may be carry-over from other donors' samples. CDR3s include the opening cysteine and the closing phenylalanine or tryptophan. The order of the fields is CDR3 protein, CDR3 DNA, clone size, V gene, D gene, J gene. A D gene is named only where the DNA matches it firmly. Not all rows give a size; the values are once, few, many and, for expanded clones, a class.

CASSSGTGYEQYF,TGTGCCAGCAGCTCTGGGACTGGATACGAGCAGTACTTC,NA,TRBV5-6,NA,TRBJ2-7
CASSLNRGEKPHEQFF,TGTGCCAGCAGTCTCAATCGGGGGGAGAAGCCTCATGAGCAGTTCTTC,NA,TRBV27,TRBD2,TRBJ2-1
CASSLGLPADPSTDTQYF,TGTGCCAGCAGCTTAGGTCTCCCAGCTGATCCTAGCACAGATACGCAGTATTTT,NA,TRBV11-2,NA,TRBJ2-3
CASSQGTRSYNEQFF,TGTGCCAGCAGCCAAGGGACTAGGAGTTACAATGAGCAGTTCTTC,NA,TRBV7-6,TRBD2,TRBJ2-1
CASSVEDRSYNEQFF,TGTGCCAGCAGCGTAGAGGATCGATCCTACAATGAGCAGTTCTTC,few,TRBV9,NA,TRBJ2-1
CASSLAGLAGTSTDTQYF,TGTGCCAGCAGCTTAGCGGGTTTGGCGGGCACTAGCACAGATACGCAGTATTTT,NA,TRBV7-9,NA,TRBJ2-3
CASSQDRSMTQYF,TGCGCCAGCAGCCAAGATCGCAGCATGACCCAGTACTTC,NA,TRBV4-3,NA,TRBJ2-5
CASSIGPAGGGFYEQYF,TGTGCCAGTAGTATAGGTCCCGCGGGGGGCGGTTTCTACGAGCAGTACTTC,NA,TRBV19,TRBD2,TRBJ2-7
CASSVGQGTEAFF,TGTGCCAGCAGTGTCGGGCAGGGCACTGAAGCTTTCTTT,few,TRBV25-1,NA,TRBJ1-1
CASSPTTGGIANYGYTF,TGTGCCAGCAGCCCTACGACAGGGGGTATTGCTAACTATGGCTACACCTTC,NA,TRBV4-2,TRBD1,TRBJ1-2
CASSPRLTETQYF,TGTGCCAGCAGCCCCCGACTAACCGAGACCCAGTACTTC,NA,TRBV7-9,NA,TRBJ2-5
CASSLDEDVSGNTIYF,TGTGCCAGCAGCTTAGATGAGGACGTCTCTGGAAACACCATATATTTT,NA,TRBV11-2,NA,TRBJ1-3
CAASGEGRETQYF,TGTGCCGCGAGCGGGGAGGGACGAGAGACCCAGTACTTC,NA,TRBV6-5,TRBD2,TRBJ2-5
CASSWSAGFYNEQFF,TGTGCCAGCAGTTGGTCAGCGGGATTCTACAATGAGCAGTTCTTC,NA,TRBV27,TRBD2,TRBJ2-1
CASSPLPSPETQYF,TGTGCCAGCAGCCCCCTCCCTTCCCCAGAGACCCAGTACTTC,NA,TRBV5-6,NA,TRBJ2-5
CSVEGTTSSSYNEQFF,TGCAGCGTTGAAGGAACGACTTCCAGCTCCTACAATGAGCAGTTCTTC,once,TRBV29-1,NA,TRBJ2-1
CANLDGDKTQTGYGYTF,TGTGCCAATCTGGATGGGGACAAGACCCAAACGGGCTATGGCTACACCTTC,few,TRBV2,NA,TRBJ1-2
CASSEVGGGSYNEQFF,TGTGCCAGCAGTGAAGTCGGGGGAGGTTCCTACAATGAGCAGTTCTTC,NA,TRBV2,NA,TRBJ2-1
CASSWTGGFEAFF,TGCGCCAGCAGCTGGACAGGGGGCTTTGAAGCTTTCTTT,NA,TRBV5-1,TRBD1,TRBJ1-1
CASSFTGSYEQYF,TGTGCCAGCAGTTTCACAGGTTCCTACGAGCAGTACTTC,NA,TRBV6-5,NA,TRBJ2-7
CASSLHRRVGQETQYF,TGTGCCAGCAGTTTGCACCGCAGGGTTGGTCAAGAGACCCAGTACTTC,NA,TRBV28,NA,TRBJ2-5
CASSWGWGSYEQYF,TGTGCCAGCAGTTGGGGTTGGGGTTCCTACGAGCAGTACTTC,NA,TRBV5-5,NA,TRBJ2-7
CASSFLTSTNEKLFF,TGTGCCAGCAGCTTTCTGACGTCAACTAATGAAAAACTGTTTTTT,NA,TRBV5-6,NA,TRBJ1-4
CASSQDGTSGYEQYF,TGCGCCAGCAGCCAAGATGGGACTAGCGGATACGAGCAGTACTTC,NA,TRBV4-1,TRBD2,TRBJ2-7
CASSLGRGNTEAFF,TGCGCCAGCAGCTTGGGGAGAGGGAACACTGAAGCTTTCTTT,NA,TRBV5-1,NA,TRBJ1-1
CASSQGTGRGEKLFF,TGCGCCAGCAGCCAAGGCACAGGGAGGGGTGAAAAACTGTTTTTT,NA,TRBV4-3,NA,TRBJ1-4
CASSLLRAGATYEQYF,TGTGCCAGCAGCTTACTACGAGCGGGAGCGACCTACGAGCAGTACTTC,once,TRBV7-9,TRBD2,TRBJ2-7
CASSLQQYYEQYF,TGTGCCAGCAGTCTTCAACAGTACTACGAGCAGTACTTC,NA,TRBV28,NA,TRBJ2-7
CASSALPGLAGSTEREQYF,TGTGCCAGCAGTGCCCTTCCGGGACTAGCGGGATCCACCGAGAGGGAGCAGTACTTC,NA,TRBV6-1,TRBD2,TRBJ2-7
CATSRGGGRADEQYF,TGTGCCACCAGCAGAGGAGGTGGGAGAGCCGACGAGCAGTACTTC,NA,TRBV15,NA,TRBJ2-7
CASTIGTVHSSYEQYF,TGTGCCAGCACCATAGGGACGGTACATAGCTCCTACGAGCAGTACTTC,once,TRBV28,NA,TRBJ2-7
CASSWDRGPPYEQYF,TGCGCCAGCAGCTGGGACAGGGGGCCACCCTACGAGCAGTACTTC,NA,TRBV5-1,TRBD1,TRBJ2-7
CASSGEQGNEQYF,TGTGCCAGCAGCGGTGAACAGGGAAACGAGCAGTACTTC,NA,TRBV9,NA,TRBJ2-7
CASSLAGAFTGELFF,TGTGCCAGCAGTCTAGCGGGAGCCTTCACCGGGGAGCTGTTTTTT,NA,TRBV27,TRBD2,TRBJ2-2
CASSVGLLSSYEQYF,TGTGCCAGCAGCGTAGGTCTGTTGAGCTCCTACGAGCAGTACTTC,NA,TRBV9,NA,TRBJ2-7
CAWNYGGSDTQYF,TGTGCCTGGAACTACGGGGGCTCAGATACGCAGTATTTT,NA,TRBV30,NA,TRBJ2-3
CASSLTNSNNQPQHF,TGTGCCAGCAGTTTAACCAACTCCAACAATCAGCCCCAGCATTTT,NA,TRBV28,NA,TRBJ1-5
CASSSPGQGATGYTF,TGTGCCAGCAGTTCGCCGGGACAGGGGGCCACTGGCTACACCTTC,NA,TRBV6-5,TRBD1,TRBJ1-2
CASSLGTIVAGELFF,TGTGCCAGCAGTTTAGGGACAATAGTAGCCGGGGAGCTGTTTTTT,NA,TRBV27,NA,TRBJ2-2
CASSLATGLAHEQYF,TGTGCCAGCAGCTTAGCGACGGGACTAGCCCACGAGCAGTACTTC,once,TRBV7-9,TRBD2,TRBJ2-7
CASSLRGLRSEQFF,TGTGCCAGCAGCCTCCGAGGGCTACGGAGTGAGCAGTTCTTC,NA,TRBV28,NA,TRBJ2-1
CASSLGGTAYEQYF,TGTGCCAGCAGCTTAGGGGGGACGGCCTACGAGCAGTACTTC,NA,TRBV7-9,NA,TRBJ2-7